This is a list of T cell receptor beta chains from one sample in a study of T cell changes during pregnancy in multiple sclerosis. Using immunoSEQ multiplex PCR, the repertoire was profiled, and TCRdb retains in-frame clones only, with some absent. The data contain about 64,000 clones, around 91% of them singletons. Material: peripheral blood, obtained in the second trimester of pregnancy. The receptor set was obtained from a female donor in good health, enrolled as a control in a pregnancy study. Each CDR3 is given with its conserved first and last residue. D genes are given only for firm matches. Not every row has a clone size; where given, it reads once, few, many or a size class.

TRBV23-1,-,TRBD1,TRBJ1-1,14,TGCGCCAGTATGATCCGGGACAGGGTGACTGAAGCTTTCTTT,CASMIRDRVTEAFF
TRBV5-1,-,-,TRBJ2-7,17,TGCGCCAGCAGCAATCTACTGGTGACTCGCGCTACGGACGAGCAGTACTTC,CASSNLLVTRATDEQYF
TRBV7-9,once,TRBD2,TRBJ2-7,15,TGTGCCAGCAGCTCCCCCGAGCGGGGGTCCTACGAGCAGTACTTC,CASSSPERGSYEQYF
TRBV6-4,-,TRBD1,TRBJ1-1,15,TGTGCCAGCAGCGCTTCGGAGACAGGGGGTACTGAAGCTTTCTTT,CASSASETGGTEAFF
TRBV7-9,-,-,TRBJ1-5,14,TGTGCCAGCAGTCCGGGGAGGGGCAATCAGCCCCAGCATTTT,CASSPGRGNQPQHF
TRBV13,-,-,TRBJ2-5,14,TGTGCCAGCAGCCCTCGGGGTCTTGGAGAGACCCAGTACTTC,CASSPRGLGETQYF
TRBV11-2,-,TRBD2,TRBJ2-1,15,TGTGCCAGCAGCTTCGGGACTAGCAGCTACAATGAGCAGTTCTTC,CASSFGTSSYNEQFF
TRBV6-5,-,TRBD1,TRBJ1-2,14,TGTGCCAGCAGTCGGGACAGGGACAACTATGGCTACACCTTC,CASSRDRDNYGYTF
TRBV30,-,-,TRBJ1-5,12,TGTGCCTGGAGTGTGAGTCGGGAGCCCCAGCATTTT,CAWSVSREPQHF
TRBV5-4,once,TRBD2,TRBJ2-5,15,TGTGCCAGCAGCTCACCAGCGGGGGGGCATGAGACCCAGTACTTC,CASSSPAGGHETQYF
TRBV4-1,-,TRBD2,TRBJ2-1,16,TGCGCCAGCAGCCAGCCGCGGGGGGGCCGAGGTAATGAGCAGTTCTTC,CASSQPRGGRGNEQFF
TRBV30,-,TRBD2,TRBJ2-5,11,TGTGCCTGGAGTTTACGGGGGGTCCAGTACTTC,CAWSLRGVQYF
TRBV28,-,TRBD2,TRBJ2-5,15,TGTGCCAGCAGTTTGACTAGCGGGAGTGCAGAGACCCAGTACTTC,CASSLTSGSAETQYF
TRBV6-1,-,TRBD1,TRBJ1-5,17,TGTGCCAGCAGTGGGCTGCCGGGACAGGGTTTTATTCAGCCCCAGCATTTT,CASSGLPGQGFIQPQHF
TRBV5-1,-,TRBD2,TRBJ2-1,14,TGCGCCAGCAGCTTGGGACTAGCGGGGAATGAGCAGTTCTTC,CASSLGLAGNEQFF
TRBV12-5,-,-,TRBJ2-1,14,TGTGCTAGTGGTTTCCCCCCACAAAACAATGAGCAGTTCTTC,CASGFPPQNNEQFF
TRBV19,-,TRBD1,TRBJ1-1,14,TGTGCCAGTAGAATGAGGGGGCCGAACACTGAAGCTTTCTTT,CASRMRGPNTEAFF
TRBV30,-,-,TRBJ2-1,15,TGTGCCTGGACAGTTGGCGGGGTATCGTACAATGAGCAGTTCTTC,CAWTVGGVSYNEQFF
TRBV6-5,-,-,TRBJ1-3,15,TGTGCCAGCAGTCTGACTCCTCAATCTGGAAACACCATATATTTT,CASSLTPQSGNTIYF
TRBV10-3,-,-,TRBJ1-2,11,TGTGCCATCAGTGAGCTCGAGGGCTACACCTTC,CAISELEGYTF
TRBV5-4,-,TRBD1,TRBJ2-7,15,TGTGCCAGCAGCTTTTGGGACAGGGTTACCTACGAGCAGTACTTC,CASSFWDRVTYEQYF
TRBV4-1,few,-,TRBJ1-2,17,TGCGCCAGCAGCCAAGTTTCCGGCAGGGGACGCAACTATGGCTACACCTTC,CASSQVSGRGRNYGYTF
TRBV2,-,-,TRBJ2-7,14,TGTGCCAGCGGCCGGGAAGGAGGGGCCCACGAGCAGTACTTC,CASGREGGAHEQYF
TRBV29-1,-,-,TRBJ2-1,14,TGCAGCGTTGCGCGTGGCGGGGACTACAATGAGCAGTTCTTC,CSVARGGDYNEQFF
TRBV5-8,-,-,TRBJ2-3,15,TGTGCCAGTAGCCTGGACATTTCCAGCACAGATACGCAGTATTTT,CASSLDISSTDTQYF
TRBV7-9,-,-,TRBJ1-4,14,TGTGCCAGCAGCTGGGCCCCAGGGAATGAAAAACTGTTTTTT,CASSWAPGNEKLFF
TRBV28,-,TRBD1,TRBJ2-3,16,TGTGCCAGCAACGGACAGGGGGCGTCTAGCACAGATACGCAGTATTTT,CASNGQGASSTDTQYF
TRBV10-3,-,TRBD2,TRBJ2-3,16,TGTGCCATCAGTGAGGCCCTAGCGGAAAGCACAGATACGCAGTATTTT,CAISEALAESTDTQYF
TRBV13,-,-,TRBJ1-1,11,TGTGCCAGCAGCTTAGGGGTGAGTGCTTTCTTT,CASSLGVSAFF
TRBV5-1,-,TRBD1,TRBJ2-1,15,TGCGCCAGCAGAGCCCCAGGACAGGGCTACAATGAGCAGTTCTTC,CASRAPGQGYNEQFF
TRBV2,few,-,TRBJ2-1,12,TGTGCCAGAAGAATCGGAGGCTGGGAGCAGTTCTTC,CARRIGGWEQFF
TRBV6-5,-,-,TRBJ1-1,14,TGTGCCAGCAGTCCCGACCATGGAGGGACTGAAGCTTTCTTT,CASSPDHGGTEAFF
TRBV2,-,-,TRBJ1-2,12,TGTGCCAGCAGTGATCGGGGGTGGGGCTACACCTTC,CASSDRGWGYTF
TRBV11-2,-,TRBD1,TRBJ1-2,16,TGTGCCAGCAGCTTAGATCGCCGGGACAGGGGCTATGGCTACACCTTC,CASSLDRRDRGYGYTF
TRBV29-1,-,TRBD1,TRBJ1-2,13,TGCAGCGTCCTCGCACAGGGGGACTATGGCTACACCTTC,CSVLAQGDYGYTF
TRBV19,few,-,TRBJ1-1,17,TGTGCCAGTAGTATCGGGGTACAGGGAGGGTCGTGGACTGAAGCTTTCTTT,CASSIGVQGGSWTEAFF
TRBV10-3,-,TRBD2,TRBJ2-3,14,TGTGCCATCAGTGAGTGGACTAGCGGGGATACGCAGTATTTT,CAISEWTSGDTQYF
TRBV28,-,-,TRBJ2-5,14,TGTGCCAGCAGTTTGGGGACAAGCCAAGAGACCCAGTACTTC,CASSLGTSQETQYF
TRBV7-7,-,TRBD1,TRBJ2-1,14,TGTGCTAGCAGCTTATGGACAGGCGTCAATGAGCAGTTCTTC,CASSLWTGVNEQFF
TRBV5-5,-,-,TRBJ2-2,16,TGTGCCAGCAGCCTAGATTCCGGGAGTAACACCGGGGAGCTGTTTTTT,CASSLDSGSNTGELFF
TRBV10-3,-,-,TRBJ2-1,18,TGTGCCATCAGTGAGCCGAGATTAGCGGAAAGCTCCTACAATGAGCAGTTCTTC,CAISEPRLAESSYNEQFF
TRBV18,-,TRBD2,TRBJ2-1,15,TGTGCCAGCTCACCTAGCGGGAGGTCCTACAATGAGCAGTTCTTC,CASSPSGRSYNEQFF
TRBV19,-,TRBD1,TRBJ2-7,14,TGTGCCAGTAGTCCACGACAGGGATCGGGCGAGCAGTACTTC,CASSPRQGSGEQYF
TRBV29-1,-,-,TRBJ2-4,14,TGCAGCGCTGAGGGGGGTGGGGCCAAAAACATTCAGTACTTC,CSAEGGGAKNIQYF
TRBV5-1,-,TRBD1,TRBJ1-2,15,TGCGCCAGCAGCTTGGTTGGGACAGTTAACTATGGCTACACCTTC,CASSLVGTVNYGYTF
TRBV14,-,-,TRBJ2-7,14,TGTGCCAGCAGCCCCATTTTCAGCTCCTACGAGCAGTACTTC,CASSPIFSSYEQYF
TRBV15,-,TRBD1,TRBJ1-5,17,TGTGCCACCAGCCGTGAGACAGGGCTTGGTGGCAATCAGCCCCAGCATTTT,CATSRETGLGGNQPQHF
TRBV6-6,-,TRBD1,TRBJ2-7,15,TGTGCCAGCAGTTACTCTGGGACAGCTACCTACGAGCAGTACTTC,CASSYSGTATYEQYF
TRBV30,-,-,TRBJ1-1,12,TGTGCCTGGAGCCAGGGGTTCACTGAAGCTTTCTTT,CAWSQGFTEAFF
TRBV10-2,-,-,TRBJ2-1,15,TGCGCCAGCAGTGTGGGGGGTCTCTCCTACAATGAGCAGTTCTTC,CASSVGGLSYNEQFF
TRBV25-1,-,-,TRBJ2-1,14,TGTGCCAGCAGTACCTCGCGGGGTACCAATGAGCAGTTCTTC,CASSTSRGTNEQFF
TRBV2,once,-,TRBJ2-3,13,TGTGCCAGCACCCGGAGCCTCACAGATACGCAGTATTTT,CASTRSLTDTQYF
TRBV4-1,-,-,TRBJ2-1,16,TGCGCCAGCAGCCAACCAGTAGCGGTCACAGGCAATGAGCAGTTCTTC,CASSQPVAVTGNEQFF